This T cell receptor (beta chain) is from a study of regulatory T cells in long-lasting Graves disease. The study's findings and limits: Gene preferences differed: TRBV28, TRBJ1-2, TRBJ2-5 in persistent cases. Between persistent patients, 2,500 to 3,500 public clonotypes were shared, exceeding the roughly 1,000 shared between new patients. Newly diagnosed patients had higher TCR diversity than persistent Graves' patients did.

CDR3 regions were amplified by Arm-PCR using iRepertoire HTBI primers to build TCR beta libraries. Under the authors' procedure: Among the samples, approximately 60 TRBV and 14 TRBJ segments were identified. TCRdb passed the multiplex PCR reads through MiXCR, listing each CDR3 protein once. The V and J calls come from TCRdb's annotation, not from the publication. The repertoire consists of around 450,000 distinct CDR3 sequences, with 20% to 25% occurring once and the leading ten covering roughly 7.7%. The time point: persistent/refractory GD, antithyroid drugs over 5 years with positive TRAb. From RNA extracted from PBMCs, the TCR library was made. The V gene end was trimmed by 0 bases and the J gene end by 4 bases; junction bases not matched to a gene: 9. This CDR3 has 17 residues. Germline-derived CDR1 and CDR2 are SNHLY and FYNNEI. Remarks on this clonotype: Its target is unknown. Here the CDR3 omits its conserved ending phenylalanine or tryptophan, so a read error is the likely source.

The chain combines TRBV2 with TRBJ2-5, with 9 positions matching TRBD1. The specimen comprised peripheral blood mononuclear cells (PBMCs), sampled when the disease was refractory, from a patient treated with antithyroid drugs. This sequence originates from a female donor with Graves disease. CDR3 DNA sequence: TGTGCCAGCAGTGAAGCCCCGGGACAGGGATTGTTAGAGACCCAGTACTCC. Residues: CASSEAPGQGLLETQYS.